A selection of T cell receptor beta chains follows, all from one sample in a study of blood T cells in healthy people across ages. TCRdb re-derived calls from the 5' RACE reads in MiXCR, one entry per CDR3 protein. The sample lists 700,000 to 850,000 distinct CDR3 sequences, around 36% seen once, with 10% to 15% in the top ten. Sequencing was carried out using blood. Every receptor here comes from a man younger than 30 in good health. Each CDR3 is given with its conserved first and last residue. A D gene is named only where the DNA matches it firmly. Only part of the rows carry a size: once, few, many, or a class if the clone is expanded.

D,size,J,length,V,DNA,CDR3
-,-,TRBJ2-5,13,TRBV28,TGTGCCACCACGGGGTGGACGCAAGAGACCCAGTACTTC,CATTGWTQETQYF
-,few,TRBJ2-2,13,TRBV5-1,TGCGCCAGCAGCATCAGGGGAACCGGGGAGCTGTTTTTT,CASSIRGTGELFF
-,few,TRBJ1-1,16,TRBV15,TGTGCCACCAGCAGAGAGGTCTCGGGTTATGGCACTGAAGCTTTCTTT,CATSREVSGYGTEAFF
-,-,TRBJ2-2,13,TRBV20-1,TGCAGTGCTAGCAGCAGAGACACCGGGGAGCTGTTTTTT,CSASSRDTGELFF
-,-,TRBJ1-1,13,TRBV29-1,TGCAGCGTCCCCAGTTGGGGGAGCACTGAAGCTTTCTTT,CSVPSWGSTEAFF
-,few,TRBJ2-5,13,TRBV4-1,TGCGCCAGCAGCCAAAACGGGGCCGGGGCCCAGTACTTC,CASSQNGAGAQYF
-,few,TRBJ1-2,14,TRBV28,TGTGCCAGCAGCTACCGGGACTATAACTATGGCTACACCTTC,CASSYRDYNYGYTF
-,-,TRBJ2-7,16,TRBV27,TGTGCCAGCAGTTTATATCCCCAGGGATTATACAATGAGCAGTACTTC,CASSLYPQGLYNEQYF
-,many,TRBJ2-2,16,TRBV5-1,TGCGCCAGCAGCTTGGGTCCAGGCACGGACACCGGGGAGCTGTTTTTT,CASSLGPGTDTGELFF
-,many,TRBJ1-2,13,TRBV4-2,TGTGCCAGCAGCCAAGACAGTTTCTATGGCTACACCTTC,CASSQDSFYGYTF
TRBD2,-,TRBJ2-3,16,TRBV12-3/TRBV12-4,TGTGCCAGCAGCCGCGGACTAGCGGGGGGGTTGGATACGCAGTATTTT,CASSRGLAGGLDTQYF
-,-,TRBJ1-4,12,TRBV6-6,TGTGCCAGTTCAAATTTTGATGAAAAACTGTTTTTT,CASSNFDEKLFF
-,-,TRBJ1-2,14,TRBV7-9,TGTGCCAGCAGCAAGGTGGACGGTAACTATGGCTACACCTTC,CASSKVDGNYGYTF
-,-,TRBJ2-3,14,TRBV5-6,TGTGCCAGCAGCTTGGGTGGCCCGCCAGATACGCAGTATTTT,CASSLGGPPDTQYF
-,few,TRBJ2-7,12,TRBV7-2,TGTGCCAGCAGCTTAGTGCTAGCCGAGCAGTACTTC,CASSLVLAEQYF
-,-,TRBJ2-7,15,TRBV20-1,TGCAGTGCTAGAGGCGGCCAGGGTATTTCGGACGAGCAGTACTTC,CSARGGQGISDEQYF
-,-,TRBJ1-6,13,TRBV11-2,TGTGCCAGCAGAGGGACACCAAATGCATCCCTCCACTTT,CASRGTPNASLHF
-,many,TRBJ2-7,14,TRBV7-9,TGTGCCAGCGCCCCTGCGGGCGGATCCTACGAGCAGTACTTC,CASAPAGGSYEQYF
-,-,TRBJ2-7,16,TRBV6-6,TGTGCCAGCAGTTACTTCCCTGGCCCGGGGATCCACGAGCAGTACTTC,CASSYFPGPGIHEQYF
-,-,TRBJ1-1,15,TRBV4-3,TGCGCCAGCAGCCAAGTAGTGGGGGCGCGCACTGAAGCTTTCTTT,CASSQVVGARTEAFF
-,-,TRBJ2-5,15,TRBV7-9,TGTGCCAGCACCCCCGCAGGGGCTCGGCAAGAGACCCAGTACTTC,CASTPAGARQETQYF
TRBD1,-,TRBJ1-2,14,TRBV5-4,TGTGCCAGCAGTCCTGAGGGGGCAATTGATGGCTACACCTTC,CASSPEGAIDGYTF
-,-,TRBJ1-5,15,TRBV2,TGTGCCAGCAGCCCCGGCCAGGGGCCATTTCAGCCCCAGCATTTT,CASSPGQGPFQPQHF
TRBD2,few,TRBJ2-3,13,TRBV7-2,TGTGCCAGCAGCCCCCGCGGGGGAAATACGCAGTATTTT,CASSPRGGNTQYF
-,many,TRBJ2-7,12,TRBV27,TGTGCCAGCAGTCCCAGGGGCCACGAGCAGTACTTC,CASSPRGHEQYF
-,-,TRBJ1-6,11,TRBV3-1,TGTGCCAGCAGCCAAGATATTACCCTCCACTTT,CASSQDITLHF
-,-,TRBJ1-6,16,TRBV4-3,TGCGCCAGCAGCCTTACCGGCGGGCCTGGGAATTCACCCCTCCACTTT,CASSLTGGPGNSPLHF
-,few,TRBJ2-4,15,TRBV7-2,TGTGCCAGCAGCTTAGCGAGTCCAGGAGGAAACATTCAGTACTTC,CASSLASPGGNIQYF
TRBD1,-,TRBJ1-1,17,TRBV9,TGTGCCAGCGGCGTAGGAGGGGCAGGGGGCTGGGGCACTGAAGCTTTCTTT,CASGVGGAGGWGTEAFF
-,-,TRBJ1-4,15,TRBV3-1,TGTGCCAGCAGCCAAGAGTCGGGGAGGAATGAAAAACTGTTTTTT,CASSQESGRNEKLFF
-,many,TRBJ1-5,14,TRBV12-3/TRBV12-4,TGTGCCAGCAGCCACACCTCTAGCAATCAGCCCCAGCATTTT,CASSHTSSNQPQHF
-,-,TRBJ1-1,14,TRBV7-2,TGTGCCAGCAGCACCCAAACAGGGCACACTGAAGCTTTCTTT,CASSTQTGHTEAFF
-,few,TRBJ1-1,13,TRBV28,TGTGCCAGCAGCAGGGACAAGAACACTGAAGCTTTCTTT,CASSRDKNTEAFF
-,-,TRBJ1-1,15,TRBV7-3,TGTGCCAGCAGCATCGACAGGATTACGAACACTGAAGCTTTCTTT,CASSIDRITNTEAFF
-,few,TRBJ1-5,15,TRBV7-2,TGTGCCAGCAGCTTAGGGGCAGTTTCTAATCAGCCCCAGCATTTT,CASSLGAVSNQPQHF
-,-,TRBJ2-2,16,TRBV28,TGTGCCAGAACCTTTCACGGGGAGACGAACACCGGGGAGCTGTTTTTT,CARTFHGETNTGELFF
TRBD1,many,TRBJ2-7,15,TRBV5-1,TGCGCCAGCAGCGTAGGGACAGGGGTTTTCTACGAGCAGTACTTC,CASSVGTGVFYEQYF
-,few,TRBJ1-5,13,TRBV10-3,TGTGCCATCAGCGGTGGCGGGGATCAGCCCCAGCATTTT,CAISGGGDQPQHF
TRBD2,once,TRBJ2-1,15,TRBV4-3,TGCGCCAGCAGCCGTTTGACTAGCGGAGACAATGAGCAGTTCTTC,CASSRLTSGDNEQFF
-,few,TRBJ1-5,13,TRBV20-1,TGCAGTGCTAGAGACCTGGGCCCGGGGCCCCAGCATTTT,CSARDLGPGPQHF
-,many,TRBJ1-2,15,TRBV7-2,TGTGCCAGCAGCCCTGGAAGGGGTGGCAACTATGGCTACACCTTC,CASSPGRGGNYGYTF
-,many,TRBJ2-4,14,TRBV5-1,TGCGCCAGCAGCAGTTCAGGGACCAAAAACATTCAGTACTTC,CASSSSGTKNIQYF
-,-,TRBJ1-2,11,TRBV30,TGTGCCGGGAGTGTACTAGGGGGCTACACCTTC,CAGSVLGGYTF
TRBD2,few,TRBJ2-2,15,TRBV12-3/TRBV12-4,TGTGCCAGCAGAGTAGCGGGGGGGCGAACCGGGGAGCTGTTTTTT,CASRVAGGRTGELFF
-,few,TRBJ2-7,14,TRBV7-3,TGTGCCAGCAGCGTAATGGCGGGGCCCTACGAGCAGTACTTC,CASSVMAGPYEQYF
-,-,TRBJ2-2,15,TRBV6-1,TGTGCCAGCACCCTCTCACAGGGTTACACCGGGGAGCTGTTTTTT,CASTLSQGYTGELFF